This TCR beta chain derives from a study of a mutant IDH1 vaccine in newly diagnosed glioma. Points on this clone: Germline is not matched at one junction end, which may reflect a read error.

The time point was: baseline, week 1 (first vaccination visit). The treatment is: pre-vaccination baseline after standard-of-care therapy. Only in-frame clones appear in the TCRdb table, and some are missing; sequencing was by immunoSEQ multiplex PCR. This table holds under 80,000 clones, approximately 86% found once. This CDR3 contains 15 residues. Germline CDR1 and CDR2: SGHRS and YFSETQ. The chain joins TRBV5-1 to TRBJ2-3, with unresolved D. The clonotype comes from a young man with glioma. The sequencing here drew on PBMCs, taken from a glioma patient treated with radiotherapy, temozolomide or both. CDR3 nucleotide sequence: TGCGCCAGCACCTTGTCCGACCCACGGGCGGATACGCAGTATTTT. Amino acid sequence: CASTLSDPRADTQYF.